The clone carrying this T cell receptor (beta chain) was counted many times. Its antigen is as yet unknown. Patients showing uncontrolled infection, other autoimmune disease, pregnancy or lactation were ineligible. For the diagnoses, clinical symptoms, serum thyroxine and TRAb, thyroid ultrasound and orbital computed tomography were used. V gave up 5 bases and J gave up 7 bases; unmatched junction bases: 12. Germline values: CDR1 SGHAT, CDR2 FQDESV (reference sequence). This CDR3 contains 15 residues. Amplification of TCR beta CDR3 regions was performed using RNA transcripts as template. The TCR CDR3 was amplified in a first-round RT-PCR using the HTBI primer set. TCRdb re-called the multiplex PCR reads through MiXCR, storing one row per CDR3 protein. In the table there are some 300,000 distinct CDR3 sequences, 12% to 15% of which are singletons. The sample is drawn from a study of T cells in Graves' hyperthyroidism and ophthalmopathy. Study-wide findings and caveats: Most expanded thyroid clonotypes above 0.001 recurred in blood. Separating ophthalmopathy from stable hyperthyroidism was achieved by a 13 V-J model.

V is TRBV11-1 and J is TRBJ2-7; 9 positions match TRBD2. The TCR comes from a woman in her forties with Graves' hyperthyroidism. Sequenced sample: blood. The CDR3: CASSPQVAGVHEQYF. The CDR3, as DNA: TGTGCCAGCAGCCCCCAGGTAGCGGGAGTTCATGAGCAGTACTTC.